The present T cell receptor beta chain was sequenced within a study of response to subunit inactivated influenza vaccine. Study-wide findings and caveats: Authors suggested seasonal influenza vaccinations each recruit few new T cells.

This CDR3 contains 16 residues. Looked up from germline, CDR1 is SGHRS and CDR2 is YFSETQ. Trimming took 2 bases from V and 1 from J, leaving 12 bases between them. Via MiXCR, TCRdb re-called the RT-PCR reads, giving one row per CDR3 protein. Of some 500,000 distinct CDR3 sequences listed, approximately 17% are singletons. This clonotype was seen a handful of times. Its specificity is not known. V is TRBV5-1 and J is TRBJ2-2, with no clear D. The source material was CD4+ T cells sorted from PBMCs, sampled about 23 months after vaccination. This sequence originates from a man in his fifties or sixties who received an inactivated influenza vaccine. DNA of the CDR3: TGCGCCAGCAGCTTTCCCGCAGCGATGAACACCGGGGAGCTGTTTTTT. Protein sequence: CASSFPAAMNTGELFF. The full variable domain, its missing parts supplied by reference TRBV5-1 and TRBJ2-2, is KAGVTQTPRYLIKTRGQQVTLSCSPISGHRSVSWYQQTPGQGLQFLFEYFSETQRNKGNFPGRFSGRQFSNSRSEMNVSTLELGDSALYLCASSFPAAMNTGELFFGEGSRLTVL.